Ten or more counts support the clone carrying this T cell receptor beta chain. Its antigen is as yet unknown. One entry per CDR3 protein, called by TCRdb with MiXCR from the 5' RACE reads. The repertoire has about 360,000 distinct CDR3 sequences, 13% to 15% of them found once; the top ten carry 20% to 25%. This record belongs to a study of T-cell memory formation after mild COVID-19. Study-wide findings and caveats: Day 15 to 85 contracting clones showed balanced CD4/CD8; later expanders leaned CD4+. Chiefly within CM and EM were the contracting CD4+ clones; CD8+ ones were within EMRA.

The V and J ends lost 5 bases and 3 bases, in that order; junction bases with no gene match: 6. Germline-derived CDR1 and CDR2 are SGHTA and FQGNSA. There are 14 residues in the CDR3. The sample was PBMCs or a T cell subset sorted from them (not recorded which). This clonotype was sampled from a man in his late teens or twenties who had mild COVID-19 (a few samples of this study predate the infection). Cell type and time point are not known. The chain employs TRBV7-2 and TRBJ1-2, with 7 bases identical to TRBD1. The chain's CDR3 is CASSLGTAYYGYTF. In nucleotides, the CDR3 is TGTGCCAGCAGCCTCGGGACAGCTTACTATGGCTACACCTTC.